This T cell receptor beta chain is from a study of regulatory T cells in long-lasting Graves disease. In its sample, this clonotype was seen many times. Construction of TCR beta libraries relied on iRepertoire HTBI primers and on Arm-PCR targeting CDR3 regions. Using its own MiXCR run on the multiplex PCR reads, TCRdb lists one record per CDR3 protein. The table records around 400,000 distinct CDR3 sequences, roughly 10% of them present only once. Trimming took off 0 bases at V and 2 bases at J, with 8 bases between the two ends. The length of the CDR3 is 15 residues. The germline V gene encodes CDR1 MNHEY and CDR2 SVGAGI. The time point was: newly diagnosed GD, antithyroid drugs for less than 3 months. PBMC RNA was the source of the TCR library. Patients came from an endocrinology department in Xi'an, China. These data were also reused for a study on T cells in Graves' hyperthyroidism and ophthalmopathy. From that second work: The study based diagnoses on clinical symptoms, serum thyroxine and TRAb, thyroid ultrasound and orbital computed tomography.

The V gene is TRBV6-5, the J gene TRBJ1-5; D is ambiguous. This receptor was taken from a woman between 18 and 29 years old with Graves disease. This specimen consisted of peripheral blood mononuclear cells (PBMCs), obtained at new diagnosis, from a patient treated with antithyroid drugs. The CDR3 protein is CASSYSRVGNQPQHF. The DNA for the CDR3 is TGTGCCAGCAGTTACTCGAGGGTGGGCAATCAGCCCCAGCATTTT.